The 15 T cell receptor beta chains below all came from one sample that was sequenced in a study of shared clonotypes between healthy human individuals. Assay: immunoSEQ multiplex PCR; the TCRdb copy retains only in-frame clones and omits some. This sample has about 580,000 clones, with roughly 98% found just once. The naive CD8 population came from CD45RO-negative cells selected for CCR7, without terminally differentiated effector memory CD45RA+ cells. Material for sequencing was naive CD8+ T cells sorted from blood. These receptors all stem from a man aged 30-40 years in good health.

This clone was seen once. V is TRBV1 and J is TRBJ2-1; the DNA was not compared with TRBD2, the D call given in the table. TRBV1 is an annotated pseudogene. This CDR3 is built from 14 residues. In nucleotides, the CDR3 is TGCACCAGCAGCCACCTGACTAGCGTGGAGGAGCAGTTCTTC. Amino acids: CTSSHLTSVEEQFF.

This chain links TRBV29-1 with TRBJ2-7, with 9 bases lining up with TRBD1. With V trimmed by 7 bases and J by 4 bases, 8 bases remained unmatched. The CDR3 totals 13 residues. The germline V gene encodes CDR1 SQVTM and CDR2 ANQGSEA. The CDR3 DNA sequence: TGCAGCGCCACCGGGACAGGGATGTACGAGCAGTACTTC. Its translation is CSATGTGMYEQYF.

This clone was counted a single time. This chain joins TRBV27 and TRBJ2-2; TRBD1 agrees at 7 bases. V shed 3 bases and J 3 bases; nucleotides not matched to a gene: 16. Germline-derived CDR1 and CDR2 are MNHEY and SMNVEV (reference sequence). The CDR3 is made up of 19 amino acids. CDR3 in amino acids: CASSFLNRLTGWHTGELFF. The DNA for the CDR3 is TGTGCCAGCAGTTTCCTCAATCGCCTGACAGGGTGGCACACCGGGGAGCTGTTTTTT.

This clone was recorded only once. The chain recombines TRBV5-1 with TRBJ2-1; 8 bases fit TRBD1. J lost 10 bases, V lost 2 bases, and 5 bases had no gene match. This CDR3 has 13 residues. Germline lookup yields CDR1 SGHRS and CDR2 YFSETQ. CDR3 nucleotide sequence: TGCGCCAGCAGCTTTGGACAGGGCACCGAGCAGTTCTTC. This sequence encodes CASSFGQGTEQFF. Full variable domain (rest looked up from reference TRBV5-1 and TRBJ2-1): KAGVTQTPRYLIKTRGQQVTLSCSPISGHRSVSWYQQTPGQGLQFLFEYFSETQRNKGNFPGRFSGRQFSNSRSEMNVSTLELGDSALYLCASSFGQGTEQFFGPGTRLTVL.

The rearrangement links TRBV25-1 to TRBJ2-7; TRBD2 aligns across 9 bases. The V and J ends lost 4 bases and 1 base, in that order; junction bases with no gene match: 11. This CDR3 spans 17 amino acids. In germline, CDR1 is MGHDK, CDR2 SYGVNS. CDR3 in amino acids: CASSAVGQLAGSYEQYF. CDR3 bases: TGTGCCAGCAGTGCCGTAGGTCAACTAGCGGGTTCCTACGAGCAGTACTTC.

V is TRBV4-1 and J is TRBJ2-1, with TRBD2 identical over 7 bases. CDR1 is MGHRA, CDR2 YSYEKL, per germline. The CDR3 sequence is 14 residues long. Trimming took 1 base from V and 5 from J; bases not matched to a gene: 2. The CDR3 nucleotides read TGCGCCAGCAGCCAAGTTCGGGGGGACAATGAGCAGTTCTTC. It codes for CASSQVRGDNEQFF.

This clone has only one observation. The rearrangement links TRBV21-1 to TRBJ2-7; the table's TRBD2 call for D was not verified on the DNA. TRBV21-1 corresponds to a pseudogene. The CDR3 runs to 13 residues. In DNA, the CDR3 is TGTGCCAGCAGCAGCGGGAGCTCCTACGAGCAGTACTTC. It yields the protein CASSSGSSYEQYF.

This rearrangement joins TRBV7-9 to TRBJ2-7; no reliable D call. The CDR3 covers 15 residues. V was cut by 0 bases and J by 7 bases, with 16 bases left in between. The germline gives CDR1 SEHNR, CDR2 FQNEAQ (reference sequence). In nucleotides, the CDR3 is TGTGCCAGCAGCTTAGCGTTGGACCCGCGAGAGGAGCAGTACTTC. It specifies CASSLALDPREEQYF.

V is TRBV11-2 and J is TRBJ1-2, with D perhaps matching TRBD1 (5 bases). V shed 0 bases and J shed 6 bases, with 17 bases lying between them. Germline lookup yields CDR1 SGHAT and CDR2 FQNNGV. The CDR3 length is 16 residues. CDR3 protein: CASSLDREQEGNGYTF. CDR3 bases: TGTGCCAGCAGCTTAGATAGAGAACAGGAAGGCAATGGCTACACCTTC. Based on the CDR3 plus reference TRBV11-2 and TRBJ1-2, the full variable domain is EAGVAQSPRYKIIEKRQSVAFWCNPISGHATLYWYQQILGQGPKLLIQFQNNGVVDDSQLPKDRFSAERLKGVDSTLKIQPAKLEDSAVYLCASSLDREQEGNGYTFGSGTRLTVV.

The chain joins TRBV7-9 to TRBJ1-1; 7 bases fit TRBD1. Looked up from germline, CDR1 is SEHNR and CDR2 is FQNEAQ (reference sequence). The CDR3 length is 16 residues. With V trimmed by 5 bases and J by 0 bases, 9 bases remained unmatched. CDR3 region: CASSPLTGAMNTEAFF. CDR3 bases: TGTGCCAGCAGCCCACTCACAGGGGCTATGAACACTGAAGCTTTCTTT.

Note on this clone: The identical CDR3 is also encoded by other nucleotide sequences in the sample. The chain is built from TRBV9 and TRBJ2-7; D might be TRBD1 (6 bases). Germline loops: CDR1 SGDLS, CDR2 YYNGEE. V lost 0 bases to trimming and J lost 4 bases, with 14 bases between them. This CDR3 spans 15 amino acids. CDR3 protein: CASSVEVGASYEQYF. CDR3 nucleotides: TGTGCCAGCAGCGTAGAGGTGGGGGCATCTTACGAGCAGTACTTC.

The chain couples TRBV29-1 to TRBJ1-2; no definite D call. Germline CDR1 SQVTM, CDR2 ANQGSEA. The CDR3 runs to 13 residues. Trimming removed 3 bases at V and 3 bases at J, with 11 bases between. CDR3 coding DNA: TGCAGCGTTGATACCGGGATCTACTATGGCTACACCTTC. Its protein is CSVDTGIYYGYTF.

The V call is TRBV13, the J call TRBJ1-5; D not resolved. The CDR3 runs 14 residues. V lost 5 bases, J lost 0 bases, and 8 bases lay in between. CDR1 and CDR2 (germline): PRHDT, FYEKMQ (reference sequence). CDR3 sequence: CASSIRDSNQPQHF. The CDR3 region has the DNA TGTGCCAGCAGCATCCGGGATAGCAATCAGCCCCAGCATTTT.

The chain is built from TRBV2 and TRBJ1-1; D gene uncertain. This CDR3 region has 13 residues. The germline V gene has CDR1 SNHLY and CDR2 FYNNEI. Trimming stripped 7 bases from V and 6 bases from J, with 15 bases between. CDR3 nucleotides: TGTGCCAGCATGGGAAATTTCCAGGCTGAAGCTTTCTTT. It codes for CASMGNFQAEAFF.

This chain uses TRBV4-1 with TRBJ2-7; D not resolved. Germline loops: CDR1 MGHRA, CDR2 YSYEKL. V was clipped by 1 base and J by 1 base, with 11 bases between them. This CDR3 has 15 residues. The CDR3 DNA sequence: TGCGCCAGCAGCCAAGCCCCGGTAGGGTCCTACGAGCAGTACTTC. It encodes CASSQAPVGSYEQYF.